This T cell receptor (beta chain) emerged from a study of neurological immune-mediated disorders. Study results and caveats: The repertoires of 18 of 34 multiple sclerosis patients fell into one related-CDR3 cluster (a possible signature) under phylogenetic grouping. The level of TCR clonal expansion was highest in patients with HTLV-1-associated myelopathy and lowest in multiple sclerosis, where it fell below the level seen in healthy controls.

Time point denoted: longitudinal time-point 1 (baseline). In this sample, this clonotype turned up many times. What it binds is unknown. This CDR3 has 16 amino acids. The V gene end was trimmed by 7 bases and the J gene end by 0 bases; junction bases not matched to a gene: 9. CDR1 SGHKS and CDR2 YYEKEE come from the germline V gene (reference sequence). Each CDR3 protein gets one entry after TCRdb re-called the 5' RACE reads with MiXCR. The sample includes tens of thousands of distinct CDR3 sequences, about 3.3% of them seen just once. The chain is built from TRBV5-5 and TRBJ1-4, with 7 nucleotides matching TRBD1. The sequence was collected from a woman aged 55-70 years with multiple sclerosis. Sequenced: PBMCs. The CDR3 region has the DNA TGTGCCAGCTCTAGGGACAGATCTGCAACTAATGAAAAACTGTTTTTT. Its translation is CASSRDRSATNEKLFF.